This TCR beta chain emerged from a study of early T cells in non-severe SARS-CoV-2 infection. Whole-study context: From unsorted whole blood, bulk RNA was sequenced, and the chains remained unpaired.

V lost 4 bases to trimming and J lost 0 bases; unmatched junction nucleotides: 6. The CDR3 consists of 16 residues. The germline V gene has CDR1 MNHNY and CDR2 SVGAGI (reference sequence). Details on this clonotype: Its antigen remains unknown.

Study conclusions and caveats: Anti-spike CD8 responses were favored in VDJdb matching, and private and CD4 specificities were missed.

As part of library construction, unique molecular identifiers were attached to individual cDNA molecules. MiXCR was run by TCRdb on the 5' RACE reads, yielding one entry per CDR3 protein. The sample shows tens of thousands of distinct CDR3 sequences, roughly 9.1% of them seen only once. The receptor was derived from an adult who was a healthcare worker with PCR-confirmed SARS-CoV-2 infection or an uninfected control (not recorded which). Sequenced material: whole blood, taken at baseline. The V call is TRBV6-6, the J call TRBJ1-5; 7 positions agree with TRBD1. The CDR3 reads CASSSSGTASNQPQHF. The CDR3 DNA is TGTGCCAGCAGTTCTTCCGGGACAGCTAGCAATCAGCCCCAGCATTTT.